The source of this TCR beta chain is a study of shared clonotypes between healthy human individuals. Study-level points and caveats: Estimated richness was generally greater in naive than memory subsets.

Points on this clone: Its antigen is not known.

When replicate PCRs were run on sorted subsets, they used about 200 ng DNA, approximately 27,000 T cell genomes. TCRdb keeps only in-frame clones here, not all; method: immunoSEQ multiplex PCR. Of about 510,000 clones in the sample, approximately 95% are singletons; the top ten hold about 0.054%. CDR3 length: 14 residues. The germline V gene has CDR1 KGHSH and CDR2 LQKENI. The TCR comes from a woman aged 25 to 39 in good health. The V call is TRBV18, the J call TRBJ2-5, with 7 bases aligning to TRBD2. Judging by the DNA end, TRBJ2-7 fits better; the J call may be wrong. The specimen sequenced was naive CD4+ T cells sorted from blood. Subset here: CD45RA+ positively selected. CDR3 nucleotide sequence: TGTGCCAGCTCTGGACTAGATATCCCTTACGAGCAGTACTTC. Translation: CASSGLDIPYEQYF.